This T cell receptor beta chain was sequenced for a study of T-cell reconstitution after alpha-beta-depleted transplantation in children listed by TCRdb under 2016. Background for the entire study: T-cell immune reconstitution after TCRalphabeta/CD19-depleted allogeneic hematopoietic cell transplantation in children was quantitatively tracked in the study by means of TCR repertoire profiling.

Interpreted using the paper, the treatment or condition label stands for: allogeneic hematopoietic cell transplantation with graft depleted of TCRalphabeta T cells and CD19 B cells. The children who served as transplant recipients had been given grafts of TCRalphabeta/CD19-depleted allogeneic hematopoietic cells. For this clonotype: No antigen is known for it. No qualities accompany the bases; no much larger clone lies one base away.

V and J are truncated by 3 bases and 0 bases respectively, leaving an intervening sequence of 8 bases. The CDR3 starts with the cysteine, ends with the phenylalanine, and has 14 residues. CDR3 DNA only is kept here, 42 bases in frame from base 1. CDR1 and CDR2 are read off the germline V gene as SGHVS and FQNEAQ. Libraries were constructed by PCR. The sequencer listed for this sample is Illumina HiSeq 2500. To normalize quantification of the TCRbeta repertoire, the TCR libraries were built with molecular barcoding that relied on unique molecular identifiers. TCRdb passed the public sequencing reads through fastp at Q25 and MiXCR, retaining productive beta sequences. When rows share a CDR3 protein, they turn into one entry using the most common DNA and genes. Present in this sample are about 870,000 distinct CDR3 sequences, roughly 15% of which were seen just once. The ten largest clones represent under 6% of the sample.

Beyond this particular receptor, the publication reports: In some patients, high TCRbeta diversity at day 60 was attributed to recipient T cells and intrathymic progenitors that had survived conditioning. Over subsequent months, a decline in hyperexpanded clone frequencies was noted, and after one year, T-cell counts and TCRbeta diversity were mostly ascribed to newly produced T cells. The apparently early alphabetaT-cell count recovery about two months after transplant was reportedly dependent on only several hundred rapidly expanded clones derived from non-depleted graft cells.

Sequencing used PBMCs, mostly from graft donor cells, obtained 360 days after TCRalphabeta/CD19-depleted stem cell transplant. The receptor was derived from a male patient younger than 18 who had a stem cell transplant for acute lymphoblastic leukemia, so the T cells may come from the graft donor. The V gene is TRBV7-8 and the J gene is TRBJ1-2; D gene: possibly TRBD1, on 5 matching bases. This receptor has the CDR3 CASSFDRTNYGYTF. The DNA is as follows: TGTGCCAGCAGCTTCGACAGAACTAACTATGGCTACACCTTC.